This T cell receptor beta chain was sequenced during a study of T cells in Graves' hyperthyroidism and ophthalmopathy. Study-wide results and caveats: Blood shared most expanded thyroid clonotypes above 0.001. Ophthalmopathy, as predicted by the model, came a median about seven months after the prediction.

Worth noting for this clonotype: Its antigen is currently unknown. Since a much larger clone is just one base distant, this may be a read error.

CDR1 SGHDN and CDR2 FVKESK come from the germline V gene. This CDR3 is 14 amino acids long. With 4 bases clipped from V and 8 bases from J, the junction kept 7 bases outside the gene matches. RNA transcripts served as the template for amplifying TCR beta CDR3 regions. Carried out on the TCR CDR3, a first-round RT-PCR used the HTBI primer set. Via MiXCR, TCRdb re-called the multiplex PCR reads, giving one row per CDR3 protein. The sample has 500,000 to 800,000 distinct CDR3 sequences; just under 45% are singletons. Sequencing input: peripheral blood or thyroid tissue (not recorded which). This chain uses TRBV14 with TRBJ1-4, with TRBD1 matching over 7 bases. This receptor was taken from an adult man with Graves' disease, either hyperthyroidism or ophthalmopathy (not recorded which). DNA for the CDR3: TGTGCCAGCAGCCTAGAGACAGGGAAGGAAAAACTGTTTTTT. Translating it yields CASSLETGKEKLFF.